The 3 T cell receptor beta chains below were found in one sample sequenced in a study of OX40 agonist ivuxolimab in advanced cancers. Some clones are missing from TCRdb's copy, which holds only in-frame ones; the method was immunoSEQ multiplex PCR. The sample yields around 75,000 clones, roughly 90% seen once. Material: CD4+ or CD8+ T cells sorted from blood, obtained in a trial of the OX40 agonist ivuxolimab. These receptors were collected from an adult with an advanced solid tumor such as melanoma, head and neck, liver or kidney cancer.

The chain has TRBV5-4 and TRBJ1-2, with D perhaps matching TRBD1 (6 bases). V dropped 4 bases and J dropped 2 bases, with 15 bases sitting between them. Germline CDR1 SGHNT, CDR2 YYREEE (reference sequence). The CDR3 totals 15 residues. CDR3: CASSPGGGSNYGYTF. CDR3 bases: TGTGCCAGCAGCCCGGGGGGGGGCTCCAACTATGGCTACACCTTC.

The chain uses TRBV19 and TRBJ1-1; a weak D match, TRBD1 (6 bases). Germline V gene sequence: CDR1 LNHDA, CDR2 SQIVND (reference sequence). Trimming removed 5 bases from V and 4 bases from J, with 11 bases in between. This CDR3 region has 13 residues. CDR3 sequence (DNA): TGTGCCAGTAGTCAACAGGGCCTCACTGAAGCTTTCTTT. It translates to CASSQQGLTEAFF.

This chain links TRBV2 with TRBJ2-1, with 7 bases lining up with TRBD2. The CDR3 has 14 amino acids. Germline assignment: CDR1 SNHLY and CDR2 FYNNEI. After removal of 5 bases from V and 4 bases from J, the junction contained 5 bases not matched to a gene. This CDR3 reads CASSTAGSYNEQFF. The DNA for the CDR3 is TGTGCCAGCAGTACAGCGGGGTCTTACAATGAGCAGTTCTTC. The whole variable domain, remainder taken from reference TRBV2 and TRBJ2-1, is EPEVTQTPSHQVTQMGQEVILRCVPISNHLYFYWYRQILGQKVEFLVSFYNNEISEKSEIFDDQFSVERPDGSNFTLKIRSTKLEDSAMYFCASSTAGSYNEQFFGPGTRLTVL.